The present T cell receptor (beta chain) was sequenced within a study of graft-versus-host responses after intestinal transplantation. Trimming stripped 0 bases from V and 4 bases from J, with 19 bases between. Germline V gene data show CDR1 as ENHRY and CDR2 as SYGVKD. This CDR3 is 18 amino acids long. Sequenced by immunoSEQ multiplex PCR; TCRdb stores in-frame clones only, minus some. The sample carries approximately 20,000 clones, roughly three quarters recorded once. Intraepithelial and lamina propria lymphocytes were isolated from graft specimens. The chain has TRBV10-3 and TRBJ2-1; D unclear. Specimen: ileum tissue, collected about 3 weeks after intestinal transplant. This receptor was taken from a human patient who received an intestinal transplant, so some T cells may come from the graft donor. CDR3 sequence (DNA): TGTGCCATCAGTGAGTCTAATGGGTACAGTACGGATTACAATGAGCAGTTCTTC. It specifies CAISESNGYSTDYNEQFF.